The 30 T cell receptor beta chains in this list originate from one sample, sequenced in a study of blood T cell repertoires in COVID-19. Clones were read by immunoSEQ multiplex PCR, and TCRdb kept only the in-frame ones, dropping some. The data show tens of thousands of clones, with under 85% seen just once and under 15% held by the top ten. Sequencing was carried out using peripheral blood. The receptors here all came from a man aged 60 to 69 with COVID-19, enrolled during active disease.

This clone showed up just a few times. The chain uses TRBV19 and TRBJ1-2; no clear D. Germline loops: CDR1 LNHDA, CDR2 SQIVND (reference sequence). The CDR3 is 13 residues long. Trimming removed 5 bases at V and 4 bases at J, with 11 bases between. Here the CDR3 DNA reads TGTGCCAGTAGTCGGGGAACAACCTATGGCTACACCTTC. Protein sequence: CASSRGTTYGYTF.

The CDR3 is CASSNGQDVYNEQFF. CDR3 nucleotides: TGTGCCAGTAGTAATGGACAGGACGTCTACAATGAGCAGTTCTTC. The chain links TRBV19 to TRBJ2-1, with 7 bases aligning to TRBD1. The CDR3 contains 15 residues. CDR1 and CDR2 from the germline V gene are LNHDA and SQIVND (reference sequence). Trimming at V came to 4 bases and at J to 3 bases, leaving 6 bases not matched to a gene.

The CDR3 loop reads CASTLGTPNQPQHF. Here the CDR3 DNA reads TGTGCCAGCACCCTCGGGACACCAAATCAGCCCCAGCATTTT. The chain recombines TRBV2 with TRBJ1-5, with D possibly TRBD1 on 6 matching bases. The CDR3 covers 14 residues. Germline V lookup: CDR1 SNHLY, CDR2 FYNNEI. V was shortened by 7 bases and J by 4 bases, with 14 bases between the two germline ends.

The chain employs TRBV18 and TRBJ1-1; TRBD1 aligns across 12 bases. J was trimmed by 4 bases and V by 3 bases; bases with no gene match: 6. This CDR3 contains 16 residues. Germline V lookup: CDR1 KGHSH, CDR2 LQKENI. The DNA of the CDR3 is TGTGCCAGCTCACCGGGGACAGGGGGCGGCATCACTGAAGCTTTCTTT. This encodes CASSPGTGGGITEAFF.

This rearrangement joins TRBV12-5 to TRBJ1-5; 7 bases are a match to TRBD1. The CDR3 contains 16 residues. V gave up 0 bases and J gave up 3 bases; unmatched junction bases: 5. CDR1 is LGHNT and CDR2 is FRNRAP in the germline V gene. The chain's CDR3 is CASGLVQQGDNQPQHF. CDR3 sequence (DNA): TGTGCTAGTGGTTTGGTACAGCAGGGGGACAATCAGCCCCAGCATTTT.

This chain connects TRBV12-3 or TRBV12-4 to TRBJ2-7; D is ambiguous. CDR3 length equals 12 residues. V lost 6 bases, J lost 2 bases, and 8 bases lay in between. For the CDR3, the DNA is TGTGCCAGCAGGACTGATACCTACGAGCAGTACTTC. Its protein product is CASRTDTYEQYF.

The chain recombines TRBV29-1 with TRBJ1-1; possible D gene TRBD1, 6 bases. This CDR3 region has 10 residues. Germline V CDR1 and CDR2: SQVTM, ANQGSEA. V lost 7 bases and J 5 bases, leaving 8 bases between the germline ends. Here the CDR3 reads CSDQGTEAFF. In nucleotides, the CDR3 is TGCAGCGACCAGGGGACTGAAGCTTTCTTT.

The DNA for the CDR3 is TGTGCCAGCTCCCAGCAAAGCGGGCGCTGGGTCGAGCAGTACTTC. Its protein product is CASSQQSGRWVEQYF. The chain carries TRBV18 and TRBJ2-7, with D possibly being TRBD2 (6 bases). This CDR3 contains 15 residues. Trimming pared 6 bases from V and 6 bases from J, leaving 21 bases between. The germline CDR1 and CDR2 sequences are KGHSH and LQKENI.

This chain joins TRBV6-1 and TRBJ2-1; a possible D gene is TRBD2 (6 bases). In germline, CDR1 is MNHNS, CDR2 SASEGT. This CDR3 region has 16 residues. V shed 4 bases and J shed 0 bases, with 13 bases lying between them. The CDR3 DNA sequence: TGTGCCAGCAGTGTCTTAGCGGTTAGCTCCTACAATGAGCAGTTCTTC. Translation gives CASSVLAVSSYNEQFF.

This sequence joins TRBV9 and TRBJ2-1; 7 positions agree with TRBD2. This CDR3 is 16 amino acids long. Germline V gene sequence: CDR1 SGDLS, CDR2 YYNGEE. Trimming at V came to 4 bases and at J to 5 bases, leaving 12 bases not matched to a gene. CDR3 nucleotide sequence: TGTGCCAGCAGCCGAGGCGGGGGTTTAGTTGACAATGAGCAGTTCTTC. Amino acids: CASSRGGGLVDNEQFF.

The chain carries TRBV27 and TRBJ2-7; D may be TRBD1 (6 bases). The CDR3 length is 15 residues. V was trimmed by 5 bases and J by 1 base, leaving 15 bases between them. Germline V gene sequence: CDR1 MNHEY, CDR2 SMNVEV (reference sequence). CDR3 DNA sequence: TGTGCCAGCAGTCAAGGCAGGGGCCGTTCCTACGAGCAGTACTTC. Protein sequence: CASSQGRGRSYEQYF.

CDR3 amino acids: CAWSGGQGNQPQHF. CDR3 DNA sequence: TGTGCCTGGAGTGGCGGACAGGGGAATCAGCCCCAGCATTTT. The V and J genes are TRBV30 and TRBJ1-5, with 9 bases identical to TRBD1. The CDR3 has 14 residues. Germline CDR1 reads GTSNPN; CDR2 reads SVGIG (reference sequence). Unmatched junction bases numbered 2, after V lost 1 base and J lost 4 bases. Drawing the rest from reference TRBV30 and TRBJ1-5, the complete variable domain is SQTIHQWPATLVQPVGSPLSLECTVEGTSNPNLYWYRQAAGRGLQLLFYSVGIGQISSEVPQNLSASRPQDRQFILSSKKLLLSDSGFYLCAWSGGQGNQPQHFGDGTRLSIL.

This sequence joins TRBV3-1 (or the pseudogene TRBV3-2) and TRBJ1-2, with TRBD1 matching over 8 bases. Trimming at V came to 1 base and at J to 6 bases, leaving 4 bases not matched to a gene. CDR1 LGHDT and CDR2 YNNKEL come from the germline V gene (reference sequence). This CDR3 comprises 14 residues. The CDR3 coding sequence is TGTGCCAGCAGCCAAGCGGGACAGGCTAATGGCTACACCTTC. As protein: CASSQAGQANGYTF.

This clone was seen many times. The J gene is TRBJ1-1, the V gene TRBV5-1, with 9 bases matching TRBD1. The germline CDR1 and CDR2 sequences are SGHRS and YFSETQ. This CDR3 is built from 14 residues. With 4 bases clipped from V and 8 bases from J, the junction kept 9 bases outside the gene matches. The DNA for the CDR3 is TGCGCCAGCAGCCCGGGACAGGGAGCGTTCGAAGCTTTCTTT. Translation: CASSPGQGAFEAFF.

The chain is built from TRBV2 and TRBJ1-1, with D unclear. CDR3 size: 11 residues. V lost 6 bases, J lost 3 bases, and 5 bases lay in between. CDR1 and CDR2 (germline): SNHLY, FYNNEI. Here the CDR3 DNA reads TGTGCCAGCAGACTCGACACTGAAGCTTTCTTT. Protein: CASRLDTEAFF.

The chain carries TRBV3-1 (or the pseudogene TRBV3-2) and TRBJ1-1, with D unresolved. The V gene lost 5 bases and the J gene lost 1 base, with 11 bases spanning the gap. Germline V gene data show CDR1 as LGHDT and CDR2 as YNNKEL (reference sequence). The CDR3 runs 14 residues. CDR3 protein: CASSVTWQNTEAFF. In nucleotides, the CDR3 is TGTGCCAGCAGCGTAACATGGCAGAACACTGAAGCTTTCTTT.

The V and J genes are TRBV19 and TRBJ2-3; 12 nucleotides line up with TRBD2. The germline V gene has CDR1 LNHDA and CDR2 SQIVND (reference sequence). J was trimmed by 5 bases and V by 3 bases; bases with no gene match: 3. This CDR3 has 15 residues. CDR3 loop: CASSMPSGRVDTQYF. As DNA, the CDR3 is TGTGCCAGTAGTATGCCTAGCGGGAGGGTAGATACGCAGTATTTT.

This chain uses TRBV30 with TRBJ1-5, with a possible D match to TRBD1 (5 bases). The germline V and J ends were trimmed by 1 base and 5 bases, with 12 bases remaining between them. The germline gives CDR1 GTSNPN, CDR2 SVGIG (reference sequence). This CDR3 has 14 amino acids. CDR3 sequence: CAWSGGASYQPQHF. In DNA, the CDR3 is TGTGCCTGGAGTGGTGGGGCATCTTATCAGCCCCAGCATTTT.

The chain links TRBV24-1 to TRBJ2-5; maybe TRBD1 (6 bases). The CDR3 has 15 residues. V was trimmed by 5 bases and J by 1 base, leaving 13 bases between them. Germline CDR1 is KGHDR and CDR2 is SFDVKD. CDR3 loop: CATSGKQGFQETQYF. CDR3 nucleotides: TGTGCCACCAGTGGTAAACAGGGTTTCCAAGAGACCCAGTACTTC.

The V and J genes are TRBV7-2 and TRBJ2-7; D perhaps matches TRBD2 (5 bases). The germline gives CDR1 SGHTA, CDR2 FQGNSA. The CDR3 has 14 residues. V gave up 6 bases and J gave up 0 bases, with 12 bases separating them. The CDR3 coding sequence is TGTGCCAGCAGTCCGGTAGCGAGCTCCTACGAGCAGTACTTC. This encodes CASSPVASSYEQYF.

The table lists this clone with a few counts. This chain connects TRBV10-3 to TRBJ2-2; D not certain. V gave up 11 bases and J gave up 0 bases, with 7 bases separating them. Germline CDR1 ENHRY, CDR2 SYGVKD. There are 12 residues in the CDR3. The CDR3 reads CAVQTNTGELFF. In DNA, the CDR3 is TGTGCCGTCCAGACGAACACCGGGGAGCTGTTTTTT.

The chain's CDR3 is CASSVEAEDGYTF. The CDR3 nucleotides are TGCGCCAGCAGCGTGGAGGCGGAGGACGGCTACACCTTC. The V and J genes are TRBV5-1 and TRBJ1-2; D gene unclear. The CDR3 contains 13 residues. The germline V gene has CDR1 SGHRS and CDR2 YFSETQ. Trimming removed 4 bases from V and 8 bases from J, with 15 bases in between. Supplemented by reference TRBV5-1 and TRBJ1-2, the full variable domain reads KAGVTQTPRYLIKTRGQQVTLSCSPISGHRSVSWYQQTPGQGLQFLFEYFSETQRNKGNFPGRFSGRQFSNSRSEMNVSTLELGDSALYLCASSVEAEDGYTFGSGTRLTVV.

In DNA form, the CDR3 reads TGTGCCAGCAGTGAAGGGAGAGATCAGCCCCAGCATTTT. Translating it yields CASSEGRDQPQHF. The V and J genes are TRBV2 and TRBJ1-5; no clear D gene. This CDR3 has 13 residues. V was pared by 1 base and J by 5 bases, with 6 bases between. CDR1 and CDR2 from the germline V gene are SNHLY and FYNNEI.

The genes are TRBV6-5 and TRBJ2-5; D possibly corresponds to TRBD1 (5 bases). Germline CDR1 reads MNHEY; CDR2 reads SVGAGI. This CDR3 contains 13 residues. The V gene lost 6 bases and the J gene lost 1 base, with 9 bases spanning the gap. The CDR3 DNA reads as TGTGCCAGCAGGAGAGACAGCCAAGAGACCCAGTACTTC. Translation: CASRRDSQETQYF.

This clone was detected only once. Relative to the germline gene, one junction end is altered; a read error may explain this. The J gene is TRBJ1-2, the V gene TRBV6-5; no clear D gene. The CDR3 has 12 residues. Germline V CDR1 and CDR2: MNHEY, SVGAGI. The DNA for the CDR3 is TGTGCCGGCAGTTCCTTTCCCTATGGCTACACCTTC. It codes for CAGSSFPYGYTF.

This CDR3 reads CASSPPWTSGGVGELFF. CDR3 coding DNA: TGTGCCAGCTCACCACCGTGGACTAGCGGGGGTGTCGGGGAGCTGTTTTTT. This chain joins TRBV18 and TRBJ2-2, with 13 bases that match TRBD2. J was trimmed by 7 bases and V by 0 bases; bases with no gene match: 5. The CDR3 covers 17 residues. CDR1 KGHSH and CDR2 LQKENI come from the germline V gene.

In this sample, this clone turned up a few times. The V call is TRBV2, the J call TRBJ2-2; D is ambiguous. The V end was cut by 4 bases, the J end by 0 bases, with 6 bases between. Germline V gene lookup returns CDR1 SNHLY and CDR2 FYNNEI. This CDR3 spans 14 amino acids. The DNA of the CDR3 is TGTGCCAGCAGTGTTTCGTCGAACACCGGGGAGCTGTTTTTT. Its protein is CASSVSSNTGELFF.

The chain uses TRBV24-1 and TRBJ2-1; 9 bases map to TRBD1. J gave up 8 bases and V 0 bases, and 1 base lay outside the gene matches. The germline V gene has CDR1 KGHDR and CDR2 SFDVKD. The CDR3 has 14 amino acids. The CDR3 DNA reads TGTGCCACCAGTGATTTGGGACAGGGGTATGAGCAGTTCTTC. Residues: CATSDLGQGYEQFF.

The chain uses TRBV14 and TRBJ1-2; 8 nucleotides match TRBD1. The germline CDR1 and CDR2 sequences are SGHDN and FVKESK. The trim removed 0 bases at V and 8 bases at J, leaving 11 bases unmatched. The CDR3 is made up of 16 amino acids. The CDR3 coding sequence is TGTGCCAGCAGCCAAGATCATCCAGGGGGCATGGGAGGCTACACCTTC. As protein: CASSQDHPGGMGGYTF.

In its sample, this clone ranks as large. The genes are TRBV10-1 and TRBJ2-1; D remains unclear. The germline V gene has CDR1 WNHNN and CDR2 SYGVQD (reference sequence). V lost 4 bases, J lost 5 bases, and 3 bases lay in between. The CDR3 is 11 residues long. Here the CDR3 reads CASSVNNEQFF. The CDR3 region has the DNA TGCGCCAGCAGTGTTAACAATGAGCAGTTCTTC.